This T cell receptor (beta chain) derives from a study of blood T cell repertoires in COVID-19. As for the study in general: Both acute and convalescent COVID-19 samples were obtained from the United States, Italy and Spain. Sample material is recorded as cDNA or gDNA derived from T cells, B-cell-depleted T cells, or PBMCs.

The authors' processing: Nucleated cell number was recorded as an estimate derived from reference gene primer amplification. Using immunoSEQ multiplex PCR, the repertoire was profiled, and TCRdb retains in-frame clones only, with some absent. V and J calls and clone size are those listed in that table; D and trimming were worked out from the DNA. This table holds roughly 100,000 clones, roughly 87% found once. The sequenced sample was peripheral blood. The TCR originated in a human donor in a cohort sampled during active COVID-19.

In DNA, the CDR3 is TGTGCCAGCAGTTACTCGATGGGACAGGCAAACACTGAAGCTTTCTTT. It codes for CASSYSMGQANTEAFF. The rearrangement joins TRBV6-6 to TRBJ1-1, with 8 bases matching TRBD1. The V and J ends lost 0 bases and 2 bases, in that order; junction bases with no gene match: 5. This CDR3 contains 16 residues. CDR1 and CDR2 (germline): MNHNY, SVGAGI (reference sequence).